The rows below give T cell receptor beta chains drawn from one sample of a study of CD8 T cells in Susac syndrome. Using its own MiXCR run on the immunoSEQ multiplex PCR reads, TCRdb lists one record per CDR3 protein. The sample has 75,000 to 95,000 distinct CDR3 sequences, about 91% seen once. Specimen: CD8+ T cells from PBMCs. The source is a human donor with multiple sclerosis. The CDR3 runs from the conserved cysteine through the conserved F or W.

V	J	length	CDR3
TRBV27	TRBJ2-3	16	CASSLLTSGGTDTQYF
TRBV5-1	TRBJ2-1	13	CASSLTGTVEQFF
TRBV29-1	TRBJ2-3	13	CSFRAGFTDTQYF
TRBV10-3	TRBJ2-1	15	CAIRGGRDPGWEQFF
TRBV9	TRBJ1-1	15	CASNTGGQVNTEAFF
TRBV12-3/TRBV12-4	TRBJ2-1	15	CASSFEAGGYNEQFF
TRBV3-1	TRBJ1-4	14	CASSQGGGIEKLFF
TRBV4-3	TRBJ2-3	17	CASSQGTTPLRSDTQYF
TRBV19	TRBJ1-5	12	CASSRGAQPQHF
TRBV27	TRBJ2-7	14	CASSPIGGGYEQYF
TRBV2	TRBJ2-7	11	CASRDRDEQYF
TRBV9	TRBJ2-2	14	CASSPRGGLGELFF
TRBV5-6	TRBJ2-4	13	CASSLWGENIQYF
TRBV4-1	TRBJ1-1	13	CASSRQWGTEAFF
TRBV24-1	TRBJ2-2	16	CATSALLAGGHGELFF
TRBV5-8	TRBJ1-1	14	CASSLALMNTEAFF
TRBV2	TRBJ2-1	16	CAALYDRGDGYNEQFF
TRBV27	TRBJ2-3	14	CASTTGMLTDTQYF
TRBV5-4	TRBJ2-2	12	CALILGTGELFF
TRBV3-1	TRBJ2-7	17	CASSQEMLGSKVYEQYF
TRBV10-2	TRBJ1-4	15	CASRPETGSYEKLFF
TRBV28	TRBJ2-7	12	CATLRDNYEQYF
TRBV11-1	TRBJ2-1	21	CASSLAIAPSGTRSSYNEQFF
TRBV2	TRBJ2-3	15	CASSGTSGRGDTQYF
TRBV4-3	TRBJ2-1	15	CASSQDEGTSNEQFF
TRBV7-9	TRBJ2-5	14	CASSFYWAQETQYF
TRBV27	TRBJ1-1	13	CASRPYEGTEAFF
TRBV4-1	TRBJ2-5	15	CASSQERQIRETQYF